The subject of this entry is one T cell receptor (beta chain). No antigen is known for it. The record originates from a study of CXCR3-negative and CXCR3-positive naive CD8 T cells. Study-wide findings and caveats: Naive subsets were similarly diverse, while memory CD8+ repertoires were much less diverse. More hydrophobic TRB CDR3s occurred in CXCR3-positive than in CXCR3-negative naive cells.

Libraries of TRB cDNA were made by 5' RACE and carried UMIs. TCRdb re-analyzed the 5' RACE reads; it lists each CDR3 protein once, without DNA. Here the sample table reports tens of thousands of distinct CDR3 sequences. CDR1 is SQVTM and CDR2 is ANQGSEA in the germline V gene. The CDR3 spans 12 residues. CD8+ T cell subsets were each sorted in triplicate, approximately 300,000 cells apiece. The receptor's source is a human donor in good health. Some clones in this sample may be carry-over from other donors' samples. This chain joins TRBV29-1 and TRBJ2-7; with no DNA, the TCRdb D assignment of TRBD1 cannot be verified. Sequenced: naive CXCR3+ CD8+ T cells from blood. Regarding subset: CD45RO-CCR7+CD27+CD95- naive CD8+ T cells expressing CXCR3 (TNR3+). The CDR3 sequence is CSVEEGAYEQYF.